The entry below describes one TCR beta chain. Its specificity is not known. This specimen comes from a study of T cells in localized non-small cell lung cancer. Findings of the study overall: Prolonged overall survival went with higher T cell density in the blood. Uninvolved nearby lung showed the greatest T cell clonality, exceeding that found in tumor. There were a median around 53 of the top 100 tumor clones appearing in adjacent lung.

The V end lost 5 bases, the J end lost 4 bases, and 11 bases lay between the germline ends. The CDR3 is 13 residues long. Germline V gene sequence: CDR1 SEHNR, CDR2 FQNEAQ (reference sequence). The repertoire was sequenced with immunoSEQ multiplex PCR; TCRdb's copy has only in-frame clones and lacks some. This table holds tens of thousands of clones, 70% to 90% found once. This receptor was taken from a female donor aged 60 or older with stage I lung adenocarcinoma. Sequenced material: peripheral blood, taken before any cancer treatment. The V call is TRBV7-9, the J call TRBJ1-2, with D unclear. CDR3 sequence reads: CASSPDSLYGYTF. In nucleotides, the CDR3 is TGTGCCAGCAGCCCGGACTCCCTCTATGGCTACACCTTC.